This T cell receptor (beta chain) was captured by sequencing in a study of T cell repertoires in cytomegalovirus infection. Study-level points and caveats: Clonotypes of TCR beta that were HLA-C-restricted and CMV-specific dominated the ex vivo response.

TCRdb recomputed calls from the reads with MiXCR, one row per CDR3 protein. Among around 320,000 distinct CDR3 sequences, more than 8% were seen once, and the ten largest hold approximately 4.7%. To note about this clonotype: Its antigen remains unidentified.

This CDR3 spans 11 amino acids. The germline gives CDR1 GTSNPN, CDR2 SVGIG (reference sequence). Between the trimmed V and J ends, which lost 1 base and 3 bases, there was a span of 3 bases. The specimen sequenced was PBMCs. The origin of this receptor is a human donor in good health (CMV status not recorded). Some clones in this sample may be carry-over from other donors' samples. The genes are TRBV30 and TRBJ1-1; D uncertain. In nucleotides, the CDR3 is TGTGCCTGGAGTGAGGACACTGAAGCTTTCTTT. This encodes CAWSEDTEAFF.